This T cell receptor beta chain was obtained from a study of CD8+CD57+ T cells in acquired aplastic anemia. Turning to the study itself: An average of approximately 3.2 ug of DNA was obtained from sorted CD4+ and CD8+ cells.

By flow cytometry, patients selected for sequencing had shown an expansion of CD8+CD57+ cells. The cohort consisted entirely of patients having severe acquired aplastic anemia. TCR beta VDJ and CDR3 profiles were obtained from a genomic DNA template. TCRdb used MiXCR to reprocess the reads, holding one entry per CDR3 protein. The table lists a few hundred thousand distinct CDR3 sequences, roughly 34% of them singletons. In the case of this clonotype: The target antigen is unknown.

Findings and limits, study-wide: Patients and controls had CD8+ Simpson's diversity values that were not significantly distinct. Shared by patients and controls, 25 to 30 CD8+ CDR3s were abundant in patients.

V dropped 6 bases and J dropped 0 bases, with 15 bases sitting between them. The CDR3 is 15 residues long. Germline CDR1 DFQATT, CDR2 SNEGSKA (reference sequence). The receptor's source is a human donor with aplastic anemia. The sample taken for sequencing was sorted CD4+, CD8+, or CD8+CD57+ T cells (not recorded which) from PBMCs. V gene TRBV20-1 combines with J gene TRBJ2-1; D is ambiguous. The chain's CDR3 is CSASDGPYSYNEQFF. CDR3 DNA: TGCAGTGCCAGCGACGGCCCTTACTCCTACAATGAGCAGTTCTTC.